The rows below give T cell receptor beta chains drawn from one sample of a study of beta chain features in type 1 diabetes. Sequenced by immunoSEQ multiplex PCR; TCRdb stores in-frame clones only, minus some. The table has a few hundred thousand clones, 8% to 10% seen once. The sample comprised central memory CD4+ T cells from blood. These receptors originate from a man aged 30-40 years with type 1 diabetes. CDR3s include the opening cysteine and the closing phenylalanine or tryptophan. The D gene is left open where the match is weak. Clone size is stated in some rows and not others, as once, few, many or a class when expanded.

J gene	clone size	V gene	D gene	CDR3 protein	CDR3 DNA
TRBJ1-3	few	TRBV7-9	NA	CASSLDAGNTIYF	TGTGCCAGCAGCCTAGACGCCGGAAACACCATATATTTT
TRBJ2-7	NA	TRBV19	TRBD1	CASSKDREITYEQYF	TGTGCCAGTAGTAAAGACAGGGAGATAACCTACGAGCAGTACTTC
TRBJ1-1	few	TRBV5-1	NA	CASSLEGNTEAFF	TGCGCCAGCAGCTTGGAAGGTAACACTGAAGCTTTCTTT
TRBJ1-1	many	TRBV12-1	NA	CASSYDGGHSEAFF	TGTGCCAGCAGCTATGATGGGGGACACTCTGAAGCTTTCTTT
TRBJ2-7	few	TRBV7-9	NA	CASSSTSASEQYF	TGTGCCAGCAGCTCCACTAGTGCGAGCGAGCAGTACTTC
TRBJ1-1	NA	TRBV19	NA	CASSIVGAGTEAFF	TGTGCCAGTAGTATCGTGGGGGCAGGAACTGAAGCTTTCTTT
TRBJ1-4	NA	TRBV2	TRBD1	CASSPWTGFDFNEKLFF	TGTGCCAGCAGTCCCTGGACAGGGTTTGATTTTAATGAAAAACTGTTTTTT
TRBJ2-6	NA	TRBV5-6	NA	CASSMGLSGANVLTF	TGTGCCAGCAGCATGGGCCTCTCTGGGGCCAACGTCCTGACTTTC
TRBJ2-5	NA	TRBV28	NA	CASSLSGARETQYF	TGTGCCAGCAGCTTGTCTGGGGCACGGGAGACCCAGTACTTC
TRBJ2-7	few	TRBV28	NA	CASSLVDRFRSYEQYF	TGTGCCAGCAGTTTGGTTGACAGATTCCGATCGTACGAGCAGTACTTC
TRBJ2-3	NA	TRBV28	NA	CASSSLGTPRDTQYF	TGTGCCAGCAGTTCACTCGGGACACCCAGAGATACGCAGTATTTT
TRBJ1-2	NA	TRBV27	TRBD1	CASSFTGGADYGYTF	TGTGCCAGCAGTTTCACAGGGGGCGCGGACTATGGCTACACCTTC
TRBJ2-5	NA	TRBV5-1	NA	CASSLKSRDKWYF	TGCGCCAGCAGCTTGAAATCCCGGGACAAGTGGTACTTC
TRBJ1-1	NA	TRBV7-2	NA	CASRYQRGTEAFF	TGTGCCAGCAGATACCAACGAGGCACTGAAGCTTTCTTT
TRBJ2-2	few	TRBV29-1	TRBD1	CSVGNRGNTGELFF	TGCAGCGTGGGCAACAGGGGAAACACCGGGGAGCTGTTTTTT
TRBJ2-1	few	TRBV6-6	NA	CASSLGLSSYNEQFF	TGTGCCAGCAGTTTGGGCCTGAGCTCCTACAATGAGCAGTTCTTC
TRBJ2-7	NA	TRBV28	TRBD1	CASILRGKMGEQYF	TGTGCCAGCATCCTCAGGGGGAAAATGGGCGAGCAGTACTTC
TRBJ2-7	NA	TRBV7-2	TRBD1	CASSLARDSTYEQYF	TGTGCCAGCAGCTTAGCCCGGGACAGTACCTACGAGCAGTACTTC
TRBJ1-5	NA	TRBV27	TRBD1	CASRGGTGKDQPQHF	TGTGCCAGCAGGGGAGGGACAGGGAAGGATCAGCCCCAGCATTTT
TRBJ2-3	few	TRBV30	TRBD2	CACPLAGGPGDTQYF	TGTGCCTGCCCACTAGCGGGAGGGCCAGGAGATACGCAGTATTTT
TRBJ1-1	NA	TRBV2	NA	CASSGGGRTEAFF	TGTGCCAGCAGTGGCGGAGGGCGCACTGAAGCTTTCTTT
TRBJ2-1	many	TRBV11-3	NA	CASSLVTSEGNEQFF	TGTGCCAGCAGCTTAGTAACTAGTGAAGGGAATGAGCAGTTCTTC